The T cell receptor (beta chain) under discussion was sequenced for a study of blood T cell repertoires in COVID-19. For the study at large: Samples representing acute and convalescent COVID-19 were sourced from the United States, Italy and Spain. From T cells, B-cell-depleted T cells, or PBMCs came the material, which was cDNA or gDNA.

The count of this clone is one. The authors' processing: From reference gene primer amplification, estimates of nucleated cell counts were derived. Profiling relied on immunoSEQ multiplex PCR, and the TCRdb table lists in-frame clones only, not all of them. V and J calls and clone size are copied from that table; D and trimming were computed from the DNA. The table records about 190,000 clones, roughly 90% of them present only once. This CDR3 has 14 residues. Trimming removed 4 bases from V and 6 bases from J, with 13 bases in between. Per the germline V gene, CDR1 is LGHNT and CDR2 is FRNRAP. This TCR was sampled from a man aged 40-55 years with acute or convalescent COVID-19. The chain employs TRBV12-5 and TRBJ2-1, with D perhaps matching TRBD1 (5 bases). Sequenced: peripheral blood. DNA of the CDR3: TGTGCTAGTGGTTCAATGACAGTACCCAATGAGCAGTTCTTC. Translated, it gives CASGSMTVPNEQFF.